This T cell receptor (beta chain) was sequenced for a study of blood T cell repertoires in COVID-19. Produced via immunoSEQ multiplex PCR; TCRdb's table is partial and in-frame only. The table records 250,000 to 350,000 clones, under 90% of them present only once. The receptor comes from a woman between 50 and 59 years old who had been exposed to COVID-19. The sample was PBMCs or T cells enriched from blood (not recorded which).

DNA for the CDR3: TGTGCCAGCAGCTTAGCGTATTCTAGCGGGGGGGATGGCGTGACCCAGTACTTC. It is translated as CASSLAYSSGGDGVTQYF. The V and J genes are TRBV7-9 and TRBJ2-5; 12 nucleotides agree with TRBD2. With 0 bases clipped from V and 7 bases from J, the junction kept 12 bases outside the gene matches. In germline, CDR1 is SEHNR, CDR2 FQNEAQ (reference sequence). The CDR3 contains 18 residues. Using reference TRBV7-9 and TRBJ2-5 for the parts outside the CDR3, the full variable domain is DTGVSQNPRHKITKRGQNVTFRCDPISEHNRLYWYRQTLGQGPEFLTYFQNEAQLEKSRLLSDRFSAERPKGSFSTLEIQRTEQGDSAMYLCASSLAYSSGGDGVTQYFGPGTRLLVL.